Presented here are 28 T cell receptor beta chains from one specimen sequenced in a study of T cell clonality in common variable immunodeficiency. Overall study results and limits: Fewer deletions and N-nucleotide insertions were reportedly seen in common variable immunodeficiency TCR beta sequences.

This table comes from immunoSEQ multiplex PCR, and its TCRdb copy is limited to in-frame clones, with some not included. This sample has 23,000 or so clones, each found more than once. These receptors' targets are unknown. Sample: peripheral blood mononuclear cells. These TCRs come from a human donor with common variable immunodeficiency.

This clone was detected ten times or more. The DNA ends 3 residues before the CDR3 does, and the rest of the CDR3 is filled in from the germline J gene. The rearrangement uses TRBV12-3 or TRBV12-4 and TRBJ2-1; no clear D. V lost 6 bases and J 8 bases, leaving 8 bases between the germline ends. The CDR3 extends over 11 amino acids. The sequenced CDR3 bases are TGTGCCAGCAGCCATCGGGATGAG. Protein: CASSHRDE. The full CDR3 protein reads CASSHRDEQFF.

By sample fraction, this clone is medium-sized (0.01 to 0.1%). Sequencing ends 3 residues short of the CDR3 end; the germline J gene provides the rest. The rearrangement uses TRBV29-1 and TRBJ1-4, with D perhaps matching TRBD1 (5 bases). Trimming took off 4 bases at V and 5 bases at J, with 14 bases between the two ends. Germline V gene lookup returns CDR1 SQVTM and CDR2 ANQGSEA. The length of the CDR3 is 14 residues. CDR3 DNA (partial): TGCAGCGTTGGAATGGCAGGGCAGAATGAAAAA. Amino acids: CSVGMAGQNEK. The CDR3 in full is CSVGMAGQNEKLFF.

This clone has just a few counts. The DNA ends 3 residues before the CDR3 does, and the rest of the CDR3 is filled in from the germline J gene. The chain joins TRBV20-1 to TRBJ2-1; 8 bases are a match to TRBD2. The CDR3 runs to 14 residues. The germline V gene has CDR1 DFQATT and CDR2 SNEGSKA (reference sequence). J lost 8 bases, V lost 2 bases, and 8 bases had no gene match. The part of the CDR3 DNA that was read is TGCAGTGCTAGAAGCGGGAGTGGGTTCGATGAG. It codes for CSARSGSGFDE. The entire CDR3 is CSARSGSGFDEQFF.

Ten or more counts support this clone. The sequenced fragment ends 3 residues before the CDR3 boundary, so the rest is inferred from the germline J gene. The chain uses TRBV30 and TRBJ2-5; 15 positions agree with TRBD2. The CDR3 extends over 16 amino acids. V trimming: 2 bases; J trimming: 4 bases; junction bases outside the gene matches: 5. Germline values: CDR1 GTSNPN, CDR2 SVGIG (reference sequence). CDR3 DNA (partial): TGTGCCTGGAGTCCTGGACTAGCGGGGGGGAGAGAGACC. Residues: CAWSPGLAGGRET. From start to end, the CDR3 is CAWSPGLAGGRETQYF.

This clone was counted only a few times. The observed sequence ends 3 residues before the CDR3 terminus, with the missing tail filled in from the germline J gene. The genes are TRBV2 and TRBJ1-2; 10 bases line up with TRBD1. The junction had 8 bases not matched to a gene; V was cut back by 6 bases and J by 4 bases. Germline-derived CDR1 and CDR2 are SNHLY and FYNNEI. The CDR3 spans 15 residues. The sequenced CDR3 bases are TGTGCCAGCAGAAAGACAGGGGGCTCGGGCTATGGC. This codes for CASRKTGGSGYG. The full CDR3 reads CASRKTGGSGYGYTF.

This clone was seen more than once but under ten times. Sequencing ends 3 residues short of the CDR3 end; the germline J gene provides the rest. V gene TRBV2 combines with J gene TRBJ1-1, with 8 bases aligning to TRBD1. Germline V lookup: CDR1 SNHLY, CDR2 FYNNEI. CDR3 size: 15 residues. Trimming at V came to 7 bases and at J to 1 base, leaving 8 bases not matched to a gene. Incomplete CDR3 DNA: TGTGCCAGCAAAGGATCAGGGGGCAGGAACACTGAA. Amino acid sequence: CASKGSGGRNTE. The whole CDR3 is CASKGSGGRNTEAFF.

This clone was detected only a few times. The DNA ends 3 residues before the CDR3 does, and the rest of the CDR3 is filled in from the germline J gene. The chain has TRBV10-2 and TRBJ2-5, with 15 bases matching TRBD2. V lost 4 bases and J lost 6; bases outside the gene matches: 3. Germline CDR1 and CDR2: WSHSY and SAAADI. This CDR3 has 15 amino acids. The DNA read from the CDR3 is TGCGCCAGCAGTGGGACTAGCGGGGGGGCACAGACC. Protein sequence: CASSGTSGGAQT. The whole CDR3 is CASSGTSGGAQTQYF.

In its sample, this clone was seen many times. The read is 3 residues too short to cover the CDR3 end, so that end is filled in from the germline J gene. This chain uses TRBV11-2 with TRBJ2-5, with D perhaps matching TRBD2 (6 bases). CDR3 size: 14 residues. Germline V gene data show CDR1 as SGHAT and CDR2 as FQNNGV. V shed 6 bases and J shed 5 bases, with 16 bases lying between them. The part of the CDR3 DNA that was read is TGTGCCAGCAGTGTAGATAGCGGAGCGGAGACC. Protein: CASSVDSGAET. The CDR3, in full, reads CASSVDSGAETQYF.

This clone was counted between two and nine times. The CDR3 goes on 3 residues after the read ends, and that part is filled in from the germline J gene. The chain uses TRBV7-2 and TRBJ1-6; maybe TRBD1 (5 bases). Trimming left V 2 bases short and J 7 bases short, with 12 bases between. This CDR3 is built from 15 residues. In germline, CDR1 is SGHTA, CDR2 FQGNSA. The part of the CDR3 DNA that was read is TGTGCCAGCAGCTTATCAGGGTCTCGAAATTCACCC. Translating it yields CASSLSGSRNSP. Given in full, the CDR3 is CASSLSGSRNSPLHF. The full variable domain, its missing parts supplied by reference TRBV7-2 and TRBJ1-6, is GAGVSQSPSNKVTEKGKDVELRCDPISGHTALYWYRQSLGQGLEFLIYFQGNSAPDKSGLPSDRFSAERTGGSVSTLTIQRTQQEDSAVYLCASSLSGSRNSPLHFGNGTRLTVT.

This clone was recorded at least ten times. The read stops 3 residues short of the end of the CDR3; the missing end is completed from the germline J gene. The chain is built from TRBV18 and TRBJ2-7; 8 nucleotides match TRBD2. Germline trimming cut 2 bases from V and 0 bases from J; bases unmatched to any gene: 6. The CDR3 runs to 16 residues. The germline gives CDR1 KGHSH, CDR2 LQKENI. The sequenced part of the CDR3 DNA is TGTGCCAGCTCACCAAGGGAACTAGCGGTCTCCTACGAG. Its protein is CASSPRELAVSYE. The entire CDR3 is CASSPRELAVSYEQYF.

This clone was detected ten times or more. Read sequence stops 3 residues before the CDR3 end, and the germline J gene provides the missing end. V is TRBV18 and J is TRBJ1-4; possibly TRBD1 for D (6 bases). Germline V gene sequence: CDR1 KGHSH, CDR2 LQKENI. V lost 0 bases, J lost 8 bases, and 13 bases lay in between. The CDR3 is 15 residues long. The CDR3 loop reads CASSPPAGVNEKLFF. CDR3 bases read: TGTGCCAGCTCACCACCTGCAGGGGTGAACGAAAAA.

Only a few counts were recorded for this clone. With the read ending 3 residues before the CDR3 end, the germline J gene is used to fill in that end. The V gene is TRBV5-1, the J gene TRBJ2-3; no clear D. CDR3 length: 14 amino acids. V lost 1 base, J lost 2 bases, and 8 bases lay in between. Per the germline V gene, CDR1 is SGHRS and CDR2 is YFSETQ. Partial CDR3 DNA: TGCGCCAGCAGCTTGAGGCAGGCCACAGATACG. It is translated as CASSLRQATDT. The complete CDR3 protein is CASSLRQATDTQYF.

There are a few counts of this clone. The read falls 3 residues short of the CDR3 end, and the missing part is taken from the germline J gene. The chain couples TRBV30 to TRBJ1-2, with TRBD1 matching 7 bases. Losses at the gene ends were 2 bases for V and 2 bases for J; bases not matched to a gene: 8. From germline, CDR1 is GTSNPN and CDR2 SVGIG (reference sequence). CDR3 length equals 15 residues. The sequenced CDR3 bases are TGTGCCTGGAGTCCCGGGACAGCTCTGAACTATGGC. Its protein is CAWSPGTALNYG. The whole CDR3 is CAWSPGTALNYGYTF.

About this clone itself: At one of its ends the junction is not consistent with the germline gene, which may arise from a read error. The CDR3: CSSSRDRSSPLHF. The CDR3 bases that were read are TGTTCCAGCAGCCGGGACAGAAGTTCACCC. The chain recombines TRBV7-9 with TRBJ1-6; 7 positions agree with TRBD1. The read gets to within 3 residues of the CDR3 end, and the germline J gene fills in the rest. The CDR3 consists of 13 residues. Germline CDR1 and CDR2: SEHNR and FQNEAQ (reference sequence).

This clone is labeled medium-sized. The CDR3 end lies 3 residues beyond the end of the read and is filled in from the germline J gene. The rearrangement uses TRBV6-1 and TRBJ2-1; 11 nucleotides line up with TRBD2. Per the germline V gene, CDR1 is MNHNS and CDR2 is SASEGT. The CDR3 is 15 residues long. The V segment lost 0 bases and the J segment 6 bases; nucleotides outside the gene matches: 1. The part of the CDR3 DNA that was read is TGTGCCAGCAGTGAAGCTAGCGGGGGGGCCAATGAG. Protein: CASSEASGGANE. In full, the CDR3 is CASSEASGGANEQFF.

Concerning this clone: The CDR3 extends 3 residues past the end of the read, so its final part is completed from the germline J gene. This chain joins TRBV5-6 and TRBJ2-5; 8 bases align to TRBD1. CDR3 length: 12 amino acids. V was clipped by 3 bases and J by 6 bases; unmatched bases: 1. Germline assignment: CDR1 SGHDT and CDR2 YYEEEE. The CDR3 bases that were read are TGTGCCAGCAGCTGGACAGGGAAGACC. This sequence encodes CASSWTGKT. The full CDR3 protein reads CASSWTGKTQYF. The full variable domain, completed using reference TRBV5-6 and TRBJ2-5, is DAGVTQSPTHLIKTRGQQVTLRCSPKSGHDTVSWYQQALGQGPQFIFQYYEEEERQRGNFPDRFSGHQFPNYSSELNVNALLLGDSALYLCASSWTGKTQYFGPGTRLLVL.

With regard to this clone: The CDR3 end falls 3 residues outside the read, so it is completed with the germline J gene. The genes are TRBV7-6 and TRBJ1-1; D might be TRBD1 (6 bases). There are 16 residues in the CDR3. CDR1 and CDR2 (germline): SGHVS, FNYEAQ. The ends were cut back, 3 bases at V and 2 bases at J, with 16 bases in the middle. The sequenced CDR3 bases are TGTGCCAGCAGCTTGGGGGAAACAGGGTCTAACACTGAA. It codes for CASSLGETGSNTE. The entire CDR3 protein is CASSLGETGSNTEAFF. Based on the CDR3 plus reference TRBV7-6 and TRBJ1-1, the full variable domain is GAGVSQSPRYKVTKRGQDVALRCDPISGHVSLYWYRQALGQGPEFLTYFNYEAQQDKSGLPNDRFSAERPEGSISTLTIQRTEQRDSAMYRCASSLGETGSNTEAFFGQGTRLTVV.

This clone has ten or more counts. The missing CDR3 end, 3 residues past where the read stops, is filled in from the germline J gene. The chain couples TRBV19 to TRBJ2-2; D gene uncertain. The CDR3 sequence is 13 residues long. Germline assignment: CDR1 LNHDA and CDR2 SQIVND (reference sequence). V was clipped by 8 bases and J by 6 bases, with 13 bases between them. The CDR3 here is CASRFQGPGELFF. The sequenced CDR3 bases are TGTGCCAGTCGATTTCAAGGGCCCGGGGAG.

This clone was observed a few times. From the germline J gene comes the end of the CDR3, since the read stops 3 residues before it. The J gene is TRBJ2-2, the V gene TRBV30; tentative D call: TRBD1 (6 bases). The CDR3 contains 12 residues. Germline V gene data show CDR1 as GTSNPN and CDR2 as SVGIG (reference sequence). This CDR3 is CAWSTLGGGLFF. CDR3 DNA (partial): TGTGCCTGGAGCACCCTAGGGGGTGGG.

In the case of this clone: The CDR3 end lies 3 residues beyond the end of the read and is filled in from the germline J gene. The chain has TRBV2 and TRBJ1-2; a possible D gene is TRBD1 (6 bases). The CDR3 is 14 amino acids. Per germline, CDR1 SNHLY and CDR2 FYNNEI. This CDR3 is CASRPGTSKGGYTF. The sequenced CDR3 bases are TGTGCCAGCAGACCCGGGACATCAAAAGGCGGC.

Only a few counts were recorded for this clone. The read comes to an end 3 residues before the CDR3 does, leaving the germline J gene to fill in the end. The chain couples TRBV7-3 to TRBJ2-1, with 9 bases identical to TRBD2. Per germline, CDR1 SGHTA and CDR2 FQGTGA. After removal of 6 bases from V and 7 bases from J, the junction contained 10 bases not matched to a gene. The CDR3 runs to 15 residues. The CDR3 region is CASRAGGSLENEQFF. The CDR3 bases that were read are TGTGCCAGCAGAGCGGGGGGCTCCCTGGAAAATGAG.

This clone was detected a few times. CDR3 DNA (partial): TGTGCCAGCAGGGGACAGGGCGATGGC. Protein sequence: CASRGQGDG. In full, the CDR3 is CASRGQGDGYTF. This sequence joins TRBV2 and TRBJ1-2; TRBD1 matches at 9 bases. The CDR3 is cut off 3 residues early in the read; its end comes from the germline J gene. Germline loops: CDR1 SNHLY, CDR2 FYNNEI. The ends lost 6 bases at V and 6 bases at J; junction bases unmatched: 2. The CDR3 is 12 residues long.

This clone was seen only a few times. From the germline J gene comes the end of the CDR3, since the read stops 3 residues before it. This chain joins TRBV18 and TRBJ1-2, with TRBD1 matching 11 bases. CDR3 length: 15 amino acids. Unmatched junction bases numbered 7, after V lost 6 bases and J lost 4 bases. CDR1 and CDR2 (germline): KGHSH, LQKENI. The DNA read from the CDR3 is TGTGCCAGCTCTCCCGGACAGGGGGCGAGCTATGGC. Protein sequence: CASSPGQGASYG. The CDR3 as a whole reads CASSPGQGASYGYTF.

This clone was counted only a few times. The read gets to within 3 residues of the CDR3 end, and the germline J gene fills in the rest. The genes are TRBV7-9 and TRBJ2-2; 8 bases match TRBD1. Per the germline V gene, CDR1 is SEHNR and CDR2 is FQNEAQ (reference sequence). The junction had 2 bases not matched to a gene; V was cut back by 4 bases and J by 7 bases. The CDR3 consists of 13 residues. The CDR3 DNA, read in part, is TGTGCCAGCAGCTCGGGACAGGTCGGGGAG. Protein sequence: CASSSGQVGE. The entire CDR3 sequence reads CASSSGQVGELFF.

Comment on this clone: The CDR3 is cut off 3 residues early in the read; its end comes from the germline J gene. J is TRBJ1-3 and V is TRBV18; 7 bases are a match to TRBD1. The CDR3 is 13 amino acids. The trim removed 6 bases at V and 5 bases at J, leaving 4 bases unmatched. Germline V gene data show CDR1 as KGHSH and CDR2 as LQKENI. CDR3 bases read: TGTGCCAGCTCTAAGGACAGGAGAAACACC. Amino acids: CASSKDRRNT. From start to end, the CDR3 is CASSKDRRNTIYF.

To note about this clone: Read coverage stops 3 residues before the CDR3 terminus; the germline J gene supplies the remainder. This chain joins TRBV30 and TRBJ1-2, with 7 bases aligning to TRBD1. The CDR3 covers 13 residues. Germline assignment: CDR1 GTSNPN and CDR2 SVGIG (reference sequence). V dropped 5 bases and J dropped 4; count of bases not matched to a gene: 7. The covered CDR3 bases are TGTGCCTGGCACCCCTGGGACAGCTATGGC. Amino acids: CAWHPWDSYG. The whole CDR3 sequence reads CAWHPWDSYGYTF.

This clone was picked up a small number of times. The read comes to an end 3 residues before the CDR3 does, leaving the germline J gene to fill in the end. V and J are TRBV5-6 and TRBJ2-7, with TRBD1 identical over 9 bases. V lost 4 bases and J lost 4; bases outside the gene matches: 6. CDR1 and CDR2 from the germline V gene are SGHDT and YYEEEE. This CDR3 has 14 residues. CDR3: CASSLGQGWYEQYF. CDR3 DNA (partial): TGTGCCAGCAGCCTCGGACAGGGGTGGTACGAG. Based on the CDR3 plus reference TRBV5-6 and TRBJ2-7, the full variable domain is DAGVTQSPTHLIKTRGQQVTLRCSPKSGHDTVSWYQQALGQGPQFIFQYYEEEERQRGNFPDRFSGHQFPNYSSELNVNALLLGDSALYLCASSLGQGWYEQYFGPGTRLTVT.

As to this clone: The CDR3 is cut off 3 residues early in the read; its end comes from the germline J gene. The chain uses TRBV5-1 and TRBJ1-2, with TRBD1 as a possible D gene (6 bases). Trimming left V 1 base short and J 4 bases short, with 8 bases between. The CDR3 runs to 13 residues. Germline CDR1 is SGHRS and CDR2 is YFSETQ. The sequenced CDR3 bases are TGCGCCAGCAGCTTGACAGGGATCTATGGC. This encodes CASSLTGIYG. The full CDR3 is CASSLTGIYGYTF.